This T cell receptor beta chain was sequenced during a study of cytomegalovirus exposure and HLA in healthy donors. As for the study in general: Early released data had 65 million to 100 million unique TCRs, all coming from HLA-typed donors.

Study-wide results and caveats: Some V segments, TRBV6-2 and TRBV6-3 among them, were indistinguishable and were therefore excluded.

The CDR3 has 15 residues. V dropped 8 bases and J dropped 6; count of bases not matched to a gene: 14. Per germline, CDR1 MDHEN and CDR2 SYDVKM. Of note for this clone: What it recognizes is unknown.

With 60 Vbeta and 13 Jbeta primers, the PCR was carried out. Sequenced by immunoSEQ multiplex PCR; TCRdb stores in-frame clones only, minus some. The table lists 76,000 or so clones, approximately 72% of them singletons. The sequence came from a woman aged 40 to 50 in good health and CMV-seropositive. Sequenced input: PBMCs. The chain employs TRBV28 and TRBJ2-7; TRBD1 matches 9 bases. In DNA form, the CDR3 reads TGTGCCAGCCCCCCCCCGGGACAGGGTTTTTCCGAGCAGTACTTC. Translation: CASPPPGQGFSEQYF.